This T cell receptor (beta chain) stems from a study of blood T cell repertoires in COVID-19. CDR3 size: 16 residues. Germline trimming cut 1 base from V and 3 bases from J; bases unmatched to any gene: 5. Germline-derived CDR1 and CDR2 are SEHNR and FQNEAQ (reference sequence). Using immunoSEQ multiplex PCR, the repertoire was profiled, and TCRdb retains in-frame clones only, with some absent. The sample records roughly 380,000 clones, roughly 86% being singletons. The V and J genes are TRBV7-9 and TRBJ2-3, with 9 positions matching TRBD2. The sequenced sample consisted of PBMCs or T cells enriched from blood (not recorded which). The receptor's source is a man aged 25-40 years who had recovered from COVID-19. CDR3 DNA: TGTGCCAGCAGCTTAGACCTGACTAGCGGAACAGATACGCAGTATTTT. Residues: CASSLDLTSGTDTQYF. The variable domain in full, completed from reference TRBV7-9 and TRBJ2-3, reads DTGVSQNPRHKITKRGQNVTFRCDPISEHNRLYWYRQTLGQGPEFLTYFQNEAQLEKSRLLSDRFSAERPKGSFSTLEIQRTEQGDSAMYLCASSLDLTSGTDTQYFGPGTRLTVL.